This TCR beta chain was captured by sequencing in a study of T cells after yellow fever vaccination. Study overall: Each low-cell-number fraction was prepared by means of SMART-Seq v4 Ultra Low Input. Study-level findings and limits: Reappearance after the booster was seen for most primary-vaccination clones, at 95% to 96% CD4 and 85% to 90% CD8. The study found a weaker secondary response that peaked faster, day 5 versus 15.

This clonotype was found many times. Its antigen is unknown. V was shortened by 0 bases and J by 3 bases, with 12 bases between the two germline ends. Germline assignment: CDR1 SGDLS and CDR2 YYNGEE. The CDR3 is 16 residues long. Template-switching 5'RACE yielded the TCR cDNA; a universal primer site and UMIs were added in the process. TCRdb used MiXCR to reprocess the 5' RACE reads, holding one entry per CDR3 protein. Of more than 65,000 distinct CDR3 sequences in the sample, roughly 6% were seen once. The sequences come from CD4+ T cells sorted from PBMCs, collected less than 16 days after the first yellow fever vaccination. This receptor was taken from a man younger than 35 who received the YFV17D yellow fever vaccine. The chain has TRBV9 and TRBJ2-2; D not resolved. This CDR3 is CASSVGSGRDTGELFF. As DNA, the CDR3 is TGTGCCAGCAGCGTAGGATCAGGCCGTGACACCGGGGAGCTGTTTTTT.